The 15 T cell receptor beta chains below were found in one sample sequenced in a study of blood T cells in healthy people across ages. It was with a sample-barcoded 5' primer and a J-beta primer mix that a second PCR of roughly 6 to 12 cycles was run. TCRdb passed the 5' RACE reads through MiXCR, listing each CDR3 protein once. The table lists over a million distinct CDR3 sequences, roughly 60% of them singletons. The sequencing sample was made of blood. All receptors come from a man younger than 30 in good health.

J is TRBJ2-1 and V is TRBV9, with TRBD2 identical over 8 bases. Germline-derived CDR1 and CDR2 are SGDLS and YYNGEE. The CDR3 has 13 residues. V shed 2 bases and J 9 bases; nucleotides not matched to a gene: 4. CDR3 nucleotides: TGTGCCAGCAGCGTGTATAGCGGGGCTGAGCAGTTCTTC. Its protein product is CASSVYSGAEQFF.

Only a few counts were recorded for this clonotype. The V call is TRBV7-2, the J call TRBJ2-7; 9 bases map to TRBD1. The CDR3 covers 13 residues. Trimming took 5 bases from V and 6 from J; bases not matched to a gene: 5. Germline CDR1 SGHTA, CDR2 FQGNSA. The CDR3 nucleotides are TGTGCCAGCAGCCCGGACAGGGGTGGCGAGCAGTACTTC. It encodes CASSPDRGGEQYF.

The chain has TRBV3-1 and TRBJ1-2, with D perhaps matching TRBD1 (5 bases). The germline V and J ends were trimmed by 7 bases and 6 bases, with 21 bases remaining between them. The germline CDR1 and CDR2 sequences are LGHDT and YNNKEL (reference sequence). CDR3 length: 15 residues. The chain's CDR3 is CASTLRPRGEDGYTF. In nucleotides, the CDR3 is TGTGCCAGCACCCTTCGGCCCCGGGGGGAGGATGGCTACACCTTC.

The chain recombines TRBV29-1 with TRBJ2-7; 10 bases match TRBD2. The CDR3 loop spans 15 amino acids. Germline CDR1 SQVTM, CDR2 ANQGSEA. V dropped 2 bases and J dropped 6; count of bases not matched to a gene: 10. CDR3 protein: CSVEQGTSANVEQYF. In DNA form, the CDR3 reads TGCAGCGTTGAACAAGGGACTAGCGCGAATGTCGAGCAGTACTTC.

This clonotype was detected a few times. V usage is TRBV6-2 or TRBV6-3 and J usage is TRBJ1-1; D remains unclear. CDR1 is MNHEY, CDR2 SVGEGT, per germline. The CDR3 extends over 15 amino acids. Trimming shortened V by 2 bases and J by 4 bases, and 14 bases separated the two germline ends. The CDR3 reads CASSYRPRGGTEAFF. The DNA of the CDR3 is TGTGCCAGCAGTTACCGTCCCCGGGGAGGCACTGAAGCTTTCTTT.

The chain uses TRBV20-1 and TRBJ2-1; TRBD1 agrees at 8 bases. This CDR3 contains 15 residues. Trimming removed 6 bases from V and 3 bases from J; junction bases left unmatched: 10. CDR1 and CDR2 (germline): DFQATT, SNEGSKA (reference sequence). CDR3 DNA: TGCAGTGCCAGGGGGCCTTCAGGGCACTACAATGAGCAGTTCTTC. Translated: CSARGPSGHYNEQFF.

The J gene is TRBJ2-1, the V gene TRBV29-1; TRBD2 matches 7 bases. Germline V gene sequence: CDR1 SQVTM, CDR2 ANQGSEA. The junction had 6 bases not matched to a gene; V was cut back by 1 base and J by 0 bases. CDR3 length: 16 amino acids. The CDR3 is CSVEGQGGSSYNEQFF. As DNA, the CDR3 is TGCAGCGTTGAAGGTCAAGGCGGGAGCTCCTACAATGAGCAGTTCTTC.

The chain recombines TRBV29-1 with TRBJ2-5, with 10 bases identical to TRBD2. The DNA end is more similar to TRBJ2-7, so the J call may be wrong. Germline V CDR1 and CDR2: SQVTM, ANQGSEA. The length of the CDR3 is 19 residues. This CDR3 reads CSVERLQREGHHRANEQYF. The CDR3 nucleotides read TGCAGCGTTGAACGACTCCAGCGGGAGGGCCATCACAGGGCGAACGAGCAGTACTTC.

This chain links TRBV29-1 with TRBJ2-7, with D possibly matching TRBD2 (6 bases). The V end was cut by 3 bases, the J end by 3 bases, with 12 bases between. The CDR3 totals 13 residues. Germline CDR1 reads SQVTM; CDR2 reads ANQGSEA. The CDR3 DNA follows: TGCAGCGTTGAGGGGGGTAGGGTCTACGAGCAGTACTTC. It translates to CSVEGGRVYEQYF.

This chain connects TRBV12-3 or TRBV12-4 to TRBJ1-1; 9 nucleotides match TRBD1. The junction had 7 bases not matched to a gene; V was cut back by 7 bases and J by 4 bases. CDR3 length: 14 amino acids. CDR3 sequence (DNA): TGTGCCAGCATGAGGACAGGGGTTGGCACTGAAGCTTTCTTT. It translates to CASMRTGVGTEAFF.

This rearrangement joins TRBV20-1 to TRBJ2-3; no clear D. Germline V gives CDR1 DFQATT, CDR2 SNEGSKA (reference sequence). The V and J ends lost 6 bases and 0 bases respectively, with 16 bases between them. CDR3 length: 15 amino acids. The CDR3 nucleotides read TGCAGTGCCCAACTGCGGATTTTCAGCACAGATACGCAGTATTTT. This encodes CSAQLRIFSTDTQYF.

The chain uses TRBV6-5 and TRBJ2-7; TRBD2 agrees at 10 bases. Unmatched junction bases numbered 11, after V lost 6 bases and J lost 3 bases. From germline, CDR1 is MNHEY and CDR2 SVGAGI. The CDR3 covers 16 residues. The CDR3 coding sequence is TGTGCCAGCAGCCCATCAAGCGGGAGGGCTCTCTACGAGCAGTACTTC. Its protein product is CASSPSSGRALYEQYF.

V gene TRBV12-3 or TRBV12-4 combines with J gene TRBJ1-1; D call uncertain. Trimming removed 5 bases from V and 0 bases from J, with 10 bases in between. CDR3 length equals 14 residues. Here the CDR3 DNA reads TGTGCCAGCAGTATTAACGGGGTGAACACTGAAGCTTTCTTT. This translates into CASSINGVNTEAFF.

The chain employs TRBV2 and TRBJ2-7, with TRBD2 as a possible D gene (5 bases). The DNA end lines up better with TRBJ2-5; the J call may be wrong. There are 15 residues in the CDR3. From germline, CDR1 is SNHLY and CDR2 FYNNEI. The CDR3, as DNA: TGTGCCAGCAGTGTTGGTGACGTCGGGGTTGAGACCCAGTACTTC. It codes for CASSVGDVGVETQYF.

This clonotype showed up just a few times. The gene calls are TRBV6-1 and TRBJ2-7; a possible D gene is TRBD1 (6 bases). This CDR3 has 14 amino acids. Germline V gives CDR1 MNHNS, CDR2 SASEGT. The V gene lost 1 base and the J gene lost 4 bases, with 11 bases spanning the gap. Here the CDR3 DNA reads TGTGCCAGCAGTGAAGAACAGGGCGCATACGAGCAGTACTTC. It translates to CASSEEQGAYEQYF.